This TCR beta chain was sequenced for a study of cytomegalovirus exposure and HLA in healthy donors (dated by TCRdb to 2017 to 2019). Study-level background: An earlier analysis of some 620 of the donors reported under 300 Gb of sequence data and around 110 million unique TCR beta sequences obtained from about 200 million T cells. About 300 gigabases of sequencing data and 70 million to 85 million unique TCR sequences were included in an early release covering 500 to 750 HLA-typed donors. The genetic ancestry cluster associated with self-reported Caucasian donors included about 81% of the 300 to 400 genotyped donors. The study aimed to test whether cataloging public T cell receptors could reveal signatures of past pathogen exposure. The study profiled the T cell repertoires of about 720 subjects by immunosequencing and related them to cytomegalovirus serostatus. Along with the approximately 700-subject first cohort, a separate validation cohort of roughly 110 different subjects was used. To predict cytomegalovirus infection status, the study combined high-throughput TCR immunosequencing, statistical association of individual TCRs with disease status, and machine learning. In a later analysis, previously published TCR beta repertoires from roughly 710 donors were re-analyzed and high-resolution HLA genotyping was added so that TCR occurrence patterns could be studied. The later analysis used no new phenotypic data to find candidate immune exposures, relying instead on TCR beta sequences and their occurrence across donors. In an earlier analysis of roughly 540 of the donors, high-throughput TCR beta sequencing was used to judge whether each TCR beta V gene segment behaved as functional or pseudogenic. Donor age, sex, ethnicity and CMV serostatus were compiled alongside the repertoire data. A later genetic analysis used genome-wide SNP genotypes for 398 of the 666 donors, treating that subset as a discovery cohort. Every repertoire in the discovery cohort had been generated on one and the same sequencing platform. Class I and class II HLA loci were covered by the typing at four-digit resolution. The number of typed donors differed by locus: 629-630 for A, B, C, DRB1 and DQB1; 500 to 550 for DQA1; approximately 600 for DPA1; and roughly 450 for DPB1. Roughly 5 DR-DQ haplotypes were handled as single units for association and clustering because linkage in the cohort was strong. Across around 400 genotyped donors of the cohort, an average of approximately 240,000 unique TCR beta nucleotide sequences per donor were sequenced, and approximately 19% of those sequences were non-productive. Points the paper makes about the study in general: In an earlier analysis of some 550 of the donors, most TCR beta V segments were observed in productive rearrangements about 87% or about 30% of the time, broadly matching IMGT annotations. In vitro tests confirmed that three of the cytomegalovirus-associated TCR beta chains recognize cytomegalovirus antigens. Some IMGT-functional V segments, including TRBV6-2 and TRBV6-3, could not be distinguished by the 87-base-pair reads and were therefore excluded. A further reported finding was that TCR beta sequences accurately predicted the HLA-A and HLA-B alleles for most subjects in the first cohort. Most TCR sequences were observed very rarely across donors, whereas some public TCRs were present in many individuals. According to a later analysis, parvovirus B19, influenza, CMV and Epstein-Barr virus appeared linked to several top co-occurrence clusters. When HLA alleles, especially DR and DQ, strongly co-occurred, attributing TCR associations to individual alleles was difficult. A group of highly shared sequence variants was considered likely to be a technical artifact of the sequencing pipeline. In a later analysis, 16,951 TCR beta sequences were associated with specific HLA alleles at a false discovery rate of 0.05. According to the authors, the approach could potentially be generalized to other disease states and immunological phenotypes. Presence/absence analyses assumed roughly uniform sequencing depth across donors, an assumption that may not hold. A later analysis found that TCR association rates varied across HLA loci, with DRB1 alleles showing the most associated TCRs and HLA-C alleles the fewest. Compared with the roughly 670-donor mean, donors in an Asian-associated ancestry cluster had fewer N-insertions in productive TCRs, according to a later genetic analysis. CMV serostatus was the only immune exposure information available for the cohort. Cytomegalovirus status was reported to be diagnosed by the classifier with high specificity and sensitivity in both the original and validation cohorts. Because HLA typing was unavailable for some donors at each locus, only the typed subset was used in association tests. Compared with equally common non-associated chains, HLA-associated TCR beta chains in a later analysis were more clonally expanded and had lower generation probabilities. V-gene and J-gene trimming of TCR beta chains was associated with a missense DCLRE1C variant in a later genetic analysis, and the association was replicated in an independent cohort. Linkage disequilibrium might explain the correlated functional status among segregating V segments, but an unknown experimental factor could not be excluded. Seventeen rarely observed V segments, including chromosome 9 orphons, were excluded from the earlier analysis of some 590 of the donors because counts were too low. A total of around 150 TCR beta chains were listed by the study as associated with cytomegalovirus. In this cohort, only TCR beta chains were sequenced, and detectable features were limited by the absence of alpha or paired-chain data. Most CMV-associated TCR beta chains appeared to be HLA-restricted in a later analysis, and the HLA associations seemed to be driven largely by CMV exposure.

Reading from cysteine to phenylalanine, the CDR3 counts 15 amino acids. Here the CDR3 DNA is all that survives: 45 bases in frame from base 1. Deletion took 2 bases off V and 3 bases off J, with a span of 13 bases between the germline ends. Based on the germline V gene, the CDR1 and CDR2 sequences are LGHNT and FRNRAP. As for this clone: It has no known antigen specificity. The record has no base qualities; no much larger clone is one base away.

In total, fewer than 750 healthy bone marrow donors made up the cohort. At the time of sampling, all cohort members were nominally healthy, though unrecorded immune exposures were likely present. The donor tested CMV seronegative and was one of the 352 seronegative cohort members. Each donor provided a peripheral blood sample, and peripheral blood mononuclear cells were used for TCR beta sequencing. The Qiagen DNeasy Blood Extraction Kit was used to extract genomic DNA from the blood cell samples. Receptor libraries were prepared by the immunoSEQ multiplex PCR assay. For the multiplex PCR, a mixture combining 60 forward primers for TCR Vbeta segments and 13 reverse primers for TCR Jbeta segments was used. The CDR3 region of rearranged TCR beta genes was amplified from genomic DNA with a multiplex PCR assay. The amplified TCR beta libraries were sequenced on the Illumina HiSeq System as 87-base-pair reads. On the study's bioinformatics: In a later analysis, 70 million to 95 million unique TCR beta chains were counted across the roughly 610 repertoires, and about 9.9 million of these chains were shared by at least two donors. Raw reads were error-corrected and collapsed into unique sequences with a nearest-neighbor algorithm that merged closely related sequences to remove PCR and sequencing errors. To assign V, D and J gene segments, CDR3 sequences were aligned to IMGT reference sequences. For a sequence to be retained, a match of at least six nucleotides was required to both a V gene segment and a J gene segment. Rearrangements were classified as productive when the CDR3 lacked stop codons and remained in frame with V and J, and all other rearrangements were classified as non-productive. Following IMGT convention, CDR3 was defined as the stretch from the second conserved V-encoded cysteine to the conserved J-encoded phenylalanine. Sequences without an unambiguous match to a single V gene segment were excluded from the earlier analysis of over 500 of the donors. An earlier analysis of approximately 590 of the donors called V segments functional above 56.7% productive rearrangements and segregating when the between-donor standard deviation exceeded 5%. A statistical classification framework was built to diagnose cytomegalovirus status from the catalog of TCR beta chain sequences. V and J gene assignment, in a later analysis, came from comparing TCR nucleotide sequences with IMGT/GENE-DB human TR gene sequences. In a later analysis, CDR3 sequences and most-parsimonious VDJ recombination scenarios were assigned using the TCRdist pipeline. In a later analysis, each TCR beta chain was defined by its CDR3 amino acid sequence together with its V-gene family, and reads without a unique V-gene family were excluded. As a way to deal with suspected cross-contamination and a sequencing artifact, a later analysis dropped 450 to 600 nucleotide sequences that were highly shared and had low generation probability. In a later analysis, a clonal expansion index was calculated for each public chain from normalized within-repertoire ranks of inferred template counts. In a later analysis, generation probabilities were computed using a VDJ recombination model fitted to out-of-frame rearrangements, and the results were checked against IGoR. In a later analysis, hypergeometric tests were used to score TCR-TCR, TCR-HLA and TCR-CMV co-occurrence, with a repertoire-size bias correction applied to TCR pairs. In a later analysis, false discovery rates were estimated by permuting HLA or CMV assignments 20 times. In a later analysis, co-occurring TCRs were grouped with DBSCAN, and TCRdist sequence similarity was added when clustering was performed within HLA-allele-positive subsets. Repertoires with fewer than 30,000 or more than 120,000 public chains were left out of co-occurrence clustering, as were five repertoires with anomalous nucleotide sharing. The clones in this table, taken by TCRdb from immuneACCESS, are in-frame only. Not every clone is retained; where verified, under half of the shortfall comes from an unresolved V gene, and the cause of the rest is unknown. The V and J calls and the clone size are those of that table, but D and trimming were determined from the DNA. In all, the sample holds more than 95,000 clones, and about four fifths of those were seen once. The ten largest account for 1% to 1.5% of the sample.

This chain joins TRBV12-5 to TRBJ2-5; D gene: possibly TRBD2, on 5 matching bases. The sample taken for sequencing was PBMCs. This receptor was taken from a middle-aged man in good health and CMV-seronegative. The CDR3 reads as follows: CASGLSADWEETQYF. The DNA sequence is as follows: TGTGCTAGTGGTTTGTCAGCGGATTGGGAAGAGACCCAGTACTTC.